This passage covers 9 T cell receptor beta chains from one sample sequenced in a study of blood T cells in healthy people across ages. Primed by a sample-barcoded 5' primer and a J-beta primer mix, a second PCR proceeded for 7 to 11 cycles. TCRdb reprocessed the 5' RACE reads with MiXCR, giving one entry per CDR3 protein. The sample yields under 2 million distinct CDR3 sequences, roughly 30% seen once. The sample taken for sequencing was blood. The receptor source for this set is a woman aged 25-40 years in good health.

The chain couples TRBV20-1 to TRBJ2-5; D ambiguous. This CDR3 has 13 amino acids. Germline loops: CDR1 DFQATT, CDR2 SNEGSKA (reference sequence). The V end was cut by 6 bases, the J end by 1 base, with 12 bases between. For the CDR3, the DNA is TGCAGTGCGCGTGCCTTGAGCCAAGAGACCCAGTACTTC. It specifies CSARALSQETQYF.

This clonotype was found a few times. The chain employs TRBV20-1 and TRBJ2-3; tentatively, D is TRBD1 or TRBD2 (5 bases each). The CDR3 consists of 16 residues. Trimming took off 5 bases at V and 0 bases at J, with 18 bases between the two ends. Germline assignment: CDR1 DFQATT and CDR2 SNEGSKA (reference sequence). The CDR3, as DNA: TGCAGTGCTTCCCTGCTTGTCGGGACGAGCACAGATACGCAGTATTTT. Translation: CSASLLVGTSTDTQYF.

J is TRBJ1-2 and V is TRBV9; 8 bases map to TRBD1. With V trimmed by 4 bases and J by 6 bases, 8 bases remained unmatched. Per the germline V gene, CDR1 is SGDLS and CDR2 is YYNGEE. The CDR3 is 14 amino acids. CDR3 sequence: CASSPPTGADGYTF. The CDR3 bases are TGTGCCAGCAGCCCCCCGACAGGGGCGGATGGCTACACCTTC. Combining the CDR3 with reference TRBV9 and TRBJ1-2 gives the whole variable domain DSGVTQTPKHLITATGQRVTLRCSPRSGDLSVYWYQQSLDQGLQFLIQYYNGEERAKGNILERFSAQQFPDLHSELNLSSLELGDSALYFCASSPPTGADGYTFGSGTRLTVV.

The V gene is TRBV7-9, the J gene TRBJ2-7; 7 bases match TRBD1. V dropped 4 bases and J dropped 2; count of bases not matched to a gene: 8. This CDR3 is built from 15 residues. CDR1 SEHNR and CDR2 FQNEAQ come from the germline V gene (reference sequence). This chain's CDR3 is CASSSTGYGPYEQYF. CDR3 in DNA: TGTGCCAGCAGCTCGACAGGGTACGGCCCCTACGAGCAGTACTTC.

This clonotype appeared a few times. The chain combines TRBV5-1 with TRBJ2-3; 13 bases are a match to TRBD2. The CDR3 loop spans 16 amino acids. Losses at the gene ends were 4 bases for V and 5 bases for J; bases not matched to a gene: 7. The germline V gene encodes CDR1 SGHRS and CDR2 YFSETQ. The CDR3 sequence: CASSPGLAGDGDTQYF. The CDR3 DNA reads as TGCGCCAGCAGCCCCGGACTAGCGGGGGATGGAGATACGCAGTATTTT.

CDR3 DNA sequence: TGTGCCAGCAGTCCCCCGGAGCGGGGTGACTACGAGCAGTACTTC. Encoded protein: CASSPPERGDYEQYF. V and J are TRBV28 and TRBJ2-7; 7 bases agree with TRBD2. The CDR3 totals 15 residues. The germline V gene encodes CDR1 MDHEN and CDR2 SYDVKM. Trimming removed 5 bases from V and 3 bases from J; junction bases left unmatched: 10.

This clonotype was observed a handful of times. The rearrangement joins TRBV10-3 to TRBJ1-1; unclear D gene. The germline V gene encodes CDR1 ENHRY and CDR2 SYGVKD. The length of the CDR3 is 13 residues. Trimming stripped 3 bases from V and 1 base from J, with 6 bases between. The CDR3 loop is CAISEGQNTEAFF. The CDR3 DNA is TGTGCCATCAGTGAAGGTCAGAACACTGAAGCTTTCTTT.

This clonotype was counted only a few times. The chain has TRBV15 and TRBJ1-2; D gene unclear. Germline CDR1 and CDR2: LNHNV and YYDKDF (reference sequence). The CDR3 has 13 residues. V lost 6 bases and J lost 2, with 10 bases in between. The CDR3 spells CATSPAKNYGYTF. The CDR3 DNA follows: TGTGCCACCAGTCCGGCGAAGAACTATGGCTACACCTTC. The full variable domain, in which reference TRBV15 and TRBJ1-2 provide the parts outside the CDR3, is DAMVIQNPRYQVTQFGKPVTLSCSQTLNHNVMYWYQQKSSQAPKLLFHYYDKDFNNEADTPDNFQSRRPNTSFCFLDIRSPGLGDTAMYLCATSPAKNYGYTFGSGTRLTVV.

This chain links TRBV4-1 with TRBJ1-6; TRBD1 might be the D (5 bases). The CDR3 spans 15 residues. V gave up 4 bases and J gave up 9 bases, with 16 bases separating them. Germline V gene lookup returns CDR1 MGHRA and CDR2 YSYEKL. In DNA form, the CDR3 reads TGCGCCAGCAGCCTAAATGAGCAGGGCAGTTCACCCCTCCACTTT. Translated, it gives CASSLNEQGSSPLHF.